Listed below are T cell receptor beta chains from one sample, sequenced in a study of T cells in tuberculosis. The assay was immunoSEQ multiplex PCR, and TCRdb's table has in-frame clones only and misses some. The table lists more than 30,000 clones, approximately 93% of them singletons. Sequencing was done on a sample of PBMCs. These receptors all stem from a donor aged 5-35 years with latent tuberculosis or without tuberculosis infection. Each CDR3 is given with its conserved first and last residue. Fields, in order: V gene, D gene, J gene, clone size, CDR3 protein, CDR3 DNA. The D gene is left open where the match is weak. Clone size, where shown, is once, few, many, or a class for clones that have expanded.

TRBV19	-	TRBJ2-5	once	CASSAGLRQETQYF	TGTGCCAGTAGTGCGGGACTGAGACAAGAGACCCAGTACTTC
TRBV28	-	TRBJ2-1	-	CASSFGDSLNEQFF	TGTGCCAGCAGTTTCGGAGACTCTCTCAATGAGCAGTTCTTC
TRBV9	-	TRBJ1-1	once	CASSVASNTEAFF	TGTGCCAGCAGCGTAGCTTCGAACACTGAAGCTTTCTTT
TRBV6-5	-	TRBJ1-4	-	CASTNGAGRGEKLFF	TGTGCCAGCACAAACGGGGCAGGGCGGGGTGAAAAACTGTTTTTT
TRBV9	-	TRBJ2-1	-	CASSPGRASSYNEQFF	TGTGCCAGCAGCCCCGGGCGGGCAAGCTCCTACAATGAGCAGTTCTTC
TRBV10-2	-	TRBJ1-1	-	CASSDPGLKNTEAFF	TGCGCCAGCAGTGACCCGGGGTTGAAGAACACTGAAGCTTTCTTT
TRBV29-1	-	TRBJ2-1	-	CSVRGRGWLGEQFF	TGCAGCGTGAGAGGCAGGGGATGGTTGGGTGAGCAGTTCTTC
TRBV5-4	-	TRBJ2-7	-	CASSPSDSGYEQYF	TGTGCCAGCAGCCCATCAGACAGTGGATACGAGCAGTACTTC
TRBV9	-	TRBJ2-1	-	CASSVGGSAVEQFF	TGTGCCAGCAGCGTAGGTGGTAGCGCGGTTGAGCAGTTCTTC
TRBV27	TRBD1	TRBJ2-2	-	CASSKRTGLNTGELFF	TGTGCCAGCAGTAAAAGGACAGGATTGAACACCGGGGAGCTGTTTTTT
TRBV30	TRBD1	TRBJ1-5	-	CAWRGTGGQPQHF	TGTGCCTGGAGGGGGACAGGGGGTCAGCCCCAGCATTTT
TRBV29-1	TRBD1	TRBJ2-1	-	CSVEAEGAPELNEQFF	TGCAGCGTTGAAGCAGAGGGGGCCCCAGAATTGAATGAGCAGTTCTTC
TRBV27	TRBD1	TRBJ2-6	-	CASRTGGSGANVLTF	TGTGCCAGCAGGACAGGGGGCTCTGGGGCCAACGTCCTGACTTTC
TRBV20-1	TRBD1	TRBJ1-1	-	CSARTGTGAFF	TGCAGTGCTAGGACAGGGACGGGAGCTTTCTTT
TRBV5-5	-	TRBJ1-5	once	CASSLSGSAQPQHF	TGTGCCAGCAGCTTGTCAGGGTCCGCTCAGCCCCAGCATTTT
TRBV27	-	TRBJ2-1	-	CASIGPQNEQFF	TGTGCCAGCATTGGCCCTCAGAATGAGCAGTTCTTC
TRBV7-8	TRBD1	TRBJ2-3	-	CAIYDRGIKNTQYF	TGTGCCATCTACGACAGGGGGATAAAGAATACGCAGTATTTT
TRBV4-1	TRBD2	TRBJ2-7	-	CASSQRLASAYEQYF	TGCGCCAGCAGCCAGAGACTAGCGAGTGCCTACGAGCAGTACTTC
TRBV28	TRBD2	TRBJ2-3	-	CASSLRAGALDTQYF	TGTGCCAGCAGTTTACGGGCGGGAGCTTTGGATACGCAGTATTTT
TRBV28	-	TRBJ1-3	-	CASSLNGVRDSGNTIYF	TGTGCCAGCAGTTTAAATGGAGTCAGAGACTCTGGAAACACCATATATTTT
TRBV7-9	TRBD1	TRBJ1-2	-	CASSITGGAEGYTF	TGTGCCAGCAGCATCACAGGGGGCGCAGAAGGCTACACCTTC
TRBV10-3	-	TRBJ2-1	-	CAISESGKGLSNEQFF	TGTGCCATCAGTGAGTCTGGCAAGGGACTCTCCAATGAGCAGTTCTTC
TRBV11-2	-	TRBJ2-7	-	CASSLGLTYEQYF	TGTGCCAGCAGCTTAGGACTTACCTACGAGCAGTACTTC
TRBV19	TRBD2	TRBJ2-7	-	CASTTSGKNAVQYF	TGTGCCAGTACGACTAGCGGGAAAAATGCGGTGCAGTACTTC
TRBV7-7	TRBD2	TRBJ2-2	-	CASSPTVVRLAGGELFF	TGTGCTAGCAGCCCGACGGTGGTCCGACTAGCGGGCGGGGAGCTGTTTTTT
TRBV30	TRBD2	TRBJ2-3	-	CAWAGKKLAHTDTQYF	TGTGCCTGGGCGGGAAAAAAACTAGCGCACACAGATACGCAGTATTTT
TRBV5-4	-	TRBJ2-6	-	CASSRGTLAPGANVLTF	TGTGCCAGCAGCCGGGGGACGCTGGCCCCTGGGGCCAACGTCCTGACTTTC
TRBV5-5	-	TRBJ2-3	once	CASSLEGKSTDTQYF	TGTGCCAGCAGCTTGGAGGGGAAAAGCACAGATACGCAGTATTTT
TRBV6-1	TRBD1	TRBJ1-5	once	CASRQDRGRYQPQHF	TGTGCCAGCAGACAAGACAGGGGGAGGTATCAGCCCCAGCATTTT
TRBV4-1	-	TRBJ2-3	few	CASSQEGGLILSTDTQYF	TGCGCCAGCAGCCAAGAAGGAGGACTGATACTTAGCACAGATACGCAGTATTTT
TRBV7-9	-	TRBJ1-3	few	CASSAGGLVGNTIYF	TGTGCCAGCAGCGCCGGTGGACTTGTAGGAAACACCATATATTTT
TRBV14	TRBD1	TRBJ2-7	-	CASSQGDYRGRYKYF	TGTGCCAGCAGCCAAGGGGACTACAGGGGGCGCTATAAGTACTTC
TRBV7-8	-	TRBJ1-5	-	CASSSGQSNQPQHF	TGTGCCAGCAGCTCCGGACAGAGCAATCAGCCCCAGCATTTT